This record covers a single T cell receptor beta chain. The antigen is undetermined. The record originates from a study of chemoradiotherapy in HPV16-positive cancers. About the research overall: Candidate HPV-specific T-cell clones and common TCR motifs came from functional assays in a couple of HPV16-positive patients. Study-level points and caveats: Only a couple of HPV16-positive patients supplied the functional HPV-specificity definition. During treatment, candidate HPV-specific clones and E7-related motifs expanded in tumor.

Looked up from germline, CDR1 is SQVTM and CDR2 is ANQGSEA. This CDR3 has 13 amino acids. Germline trimming cut 4 bases from V and 0 bases from J; bases unmatched to any gene: 1. Clones were read by immunoSEQ multiplex PCR, and TCRdb kept only the in-frame ones, dropping some. The table lists over a thousand clones, approximately 90% of them singletons. The sample consisted of tumor tissue, taken from a patient who underwent chemoradiotherapy. The chain carries TRBV29-1 and TRBJ2-3; 7 bases are a match to TRBD1. This clonotype was sampled from a human donor with HPV-associated anogenital cancer. Written as DNA, the CDR3 is TGCAGCGTTGGACAGGGAAGCACAGATACGCAGTATTTT. It codes for CSVGQGSTDTQYF.